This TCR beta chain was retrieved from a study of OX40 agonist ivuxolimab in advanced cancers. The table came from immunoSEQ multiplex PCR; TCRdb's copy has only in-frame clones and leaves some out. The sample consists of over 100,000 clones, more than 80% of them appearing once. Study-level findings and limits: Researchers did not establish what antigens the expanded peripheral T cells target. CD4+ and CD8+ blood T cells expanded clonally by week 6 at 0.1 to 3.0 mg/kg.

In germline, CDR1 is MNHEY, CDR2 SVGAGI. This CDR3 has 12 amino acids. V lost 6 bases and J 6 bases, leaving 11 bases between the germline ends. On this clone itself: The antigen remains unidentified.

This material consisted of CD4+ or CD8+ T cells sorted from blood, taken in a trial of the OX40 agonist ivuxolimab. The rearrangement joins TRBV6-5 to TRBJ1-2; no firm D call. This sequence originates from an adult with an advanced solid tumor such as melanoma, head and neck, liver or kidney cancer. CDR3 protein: CASSRGFDGYTF. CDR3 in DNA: TGTGCCAGCAGCCGGGGATTCGATGGCTACACCTTC.